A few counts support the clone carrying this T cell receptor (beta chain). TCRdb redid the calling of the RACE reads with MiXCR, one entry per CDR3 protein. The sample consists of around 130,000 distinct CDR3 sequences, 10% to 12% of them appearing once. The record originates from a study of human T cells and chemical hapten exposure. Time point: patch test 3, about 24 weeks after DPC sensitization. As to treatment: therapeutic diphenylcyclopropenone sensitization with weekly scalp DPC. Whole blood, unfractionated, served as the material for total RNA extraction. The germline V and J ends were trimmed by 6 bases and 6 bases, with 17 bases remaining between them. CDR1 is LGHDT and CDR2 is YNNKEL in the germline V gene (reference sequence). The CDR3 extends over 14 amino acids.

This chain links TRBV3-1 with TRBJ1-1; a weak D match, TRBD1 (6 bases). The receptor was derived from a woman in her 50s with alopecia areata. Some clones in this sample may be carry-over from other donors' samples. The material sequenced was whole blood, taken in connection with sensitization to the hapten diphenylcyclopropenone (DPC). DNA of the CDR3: TGTGCCAGCAGTTCCCCTCAGGGGTACCCTGAAGCTTTCTTT. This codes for CASSSPQGYPEAFF.